The 29 T cell receptor beta chains listed next were all sequenced from one sample in a study of T-cell reconstitution after alpha-beta-depleted transplantation in children. A TCRbeta library incorporating unique molecular identifiers was prepared. TCRdb independently ran MiXCR on the PCR reads; one entry per CDR3 protein. The sample lists hundreds of thousands of distinct CDR3 sequences; about a sixth were seen once. The sequencing used PBMCs, mostly from graft donor cells, collected 360 days after TCRalphabeta/CD19-depleted stem cell transplant. Receptor source: a boy under two years old who had a stem cell transplant for Wiskott-Aldrich syndrome, so the T cells may come from the graft donor.

Turning to this clonotype: A read error may account for a junction end that differs from germline. The chain has TRBV5-1 and TRBJ2-2; D not resolved. Germline loops: CDR1 SGHRS, CDR2 YFSETQ. The CDR3 is 15 amino acids. In nucleotides, the CDR3 is TGCGCCAGCAGCTTGAACACCCTGAACATCGGGGAGCTGTTTTTT. It yields the protein CASSLNTLNIGELFF.

This clonotype has ten or more counts. CDR3 amino acids: CAISGLAGAVTDTQYF. Written as DNA, the CDR3 is TGTGCCATCAGTGGACTAGCGGGAGCCGTCACAGATACGCAGTATTTT. The V gene is TRBV10-3, the J gene TRBJ2-3; TRBD2 aligns across 12 bases. After removal of 4 bases from V and 2 bases from J, the junction contained 4 bases not matched to a gene. Germline V gene sequence: CDR1 ENHRY, CDR2 SYGVKD. The CDR3 sequence is 16 residues long.

This sequence joins TRBV4-3 and TRBJ2-2; 12 nucleotides agree with TRBD2. The CDR3 is 17 amino acids. CDR1 and CDR2 (germline): LGHNA, YSLEER. The trim removed 4 bases at V and 4 bases at J, leaving 7 bases unmatched. The CDR3 sequence: CASSRVVGLAGTGELFF. CDR3 nucleotides: TGCGCCAGCAGCCGGGTAGTGGGACTAGCGGGCACCGGGGAGCTGTTTTTT.

This clonotype came up a few times. The rearrangement links TRBV4-1 to TRBJ2-3, with 9 bases identical to TRBD2. CDR1 and CDR2 from the germline V gene are MGHRA and YSYEKL. CDR3 size: 17 residues. V was clipped by 0 bases and J by 4 bases; unmatched bases: 8. The CDR3 reads CASSQDHAGGPADTQYF. The CDR3 DNA sequence: TGCGCCAGCAGCCAAGATCACGCGGGAGGGCCCGCAGATACGCAGTATTTT.

The rearrangement uses TRBV4-1 and TRBJ2-7, with 8 bases fitting TRBD1. CDR3 size: 15 residues. Trimming took 1 base from V and 0 from J; bases not matched to a gene: 2. Germline CDR1 reads MGHRA; CDR2 reads YSYEKL. The CDR3 region is CASSQVGQVSYEQYF. Written as DNA, the CDR3 is TGCGCCAGCAGCCAAGTGGGACAGGTCTCCTACGAGCAGTACTTC.

As to this clonotype: An end of the junction does not agree with germline; a read error may underlie this. This chain links TRBV20-1 with TRBJ2-3; 7 bases align to TRBD2. The CDR3 runs 14 residues. Germline V lookup: CDR1 DFQATT, CDR2 SNEGSKA (reference sequence). The DNA for the CDR3 is TGCAGTGCTCGAGAAGCGGGATCCACAGATACGCAGTATTTT. Protein: CSAREAGSTDTQYF.

This clonotype was counted only a few times. The chain uses TRBV20-1 and TRBJ2-7; TRBD2 aligns across 7 bases. V shed 0 bases and J 2 bases; nucleotides not matched to a gene: 7. CDR3 length: 15 amino acids. The germline V gene encodes CDR1 DFQATT and CDR2 SNEGSKA (reference sequence). The CDR3 loop is CSARDQERGTYEQYF. CDR3 coding DNA: TGCAGTGCTAGAGATCAGGAGCGGGGCACCTACGAGCAGTACTTC.

The chain carries TRBV4-1 and TRBJ2-3; tentative D call: TRBD2 (7 bases). Looked up from germline, CDR1 is MGHRA and CDR2 is YSYEKL. This CDR3 comprises 13 residues. V lost 6 bases to trimming and J lost 2 bases, with 9 bases between them. This CDR3 reads CASRGGATDTQYF. The CDR3 DNA reads as TGCGCCAGCAGAGGGGGGGCCACAGATACGCAGTATTTT.

In its sample, this clonotype was seen a few times. The chain recombines TRBV29-1 with TRBJ2-5; 10 bases are a match to TRBD2. This CDR3 has 15 residues. V lost 6 bases, J lost 0 bases, and 7 bases stayed unmatched. From germline, CDR1 is SQVTM and CDR2 ANQGSEA. The chain's CDR3 is CSVNVAGGHQETQYF. The DNA for the CDR3 is TGCAGCGTGAACGTAGCGGGGGGCCACCAAGAGACCCAGTACTTC.

This clonotype has more than one count but fewer than ten. This chain links TRBV30 with TRBJ2-5, with a tentative D call TRBD2 (5 bases). CDR1 and CDR2 from the germline V gene are GTSNPN and SVGIG (reference sequence). Trimming removed 1 base from V and 2 bases from J, with 8 bases in between. The CDR3 is 13 residues long. The CDR3 region has the DNA TGTGCCTGGAGTGAGAGGGTTCAAGAGACCCAGTACTTC. Its translation is CAWSERVQETQYF.

Ten or more counts support this clonotype. The J gene is TRBJ2-7, the V gene TRBV7-2; 7 nucleotides match TRBD2. V shed 3 bases, J shed 2 bases, and the junction held 4 bases outside the gene matches. CDR3 length: 14 residues. Germline V gene lookup returns CDR1 SGHTA and CDR2 FQGNSA. CDR3 nucleotides: TGTGCCAGCAGCTTGCTAGCGGCAGCCTACGAGCAGTACTTC. Protein product: CASSLLAAAYEQYF. Based on the CDR3 plus reference TRBV7-2 and TRBJ2-7, the full variable domain is GAGVSQSPSNKVTEKGKDVELRCDPISGHTALYWYRQSLGQGLEFLIYFQGNSAPDKSGLPSDRFSAERTGGSVSTLTIQRTQQEDSAVYLCASSLLAAAYEQYFGPGTRLTVT.

The rearrangement uses TRBV6-1 and TRBJ1-1; D might be TRBD1 (6 bases). Trimming stripped 11 bases from V and 1 base from J, with 17 bases between. Germline-derived CDR1 and CDR2 are MNHNS and SASEGT. The CDR3 sequence is 14 residues long. The CDR3 region is CAVARGGANTEAFF. CDR3 nucleotide sequence: TGTGCCGTCGCACGGGGGGGCGCGAACACTGAAGCTTTCTTT.

V usage is TRBV5-1 and J usage is TRBJ1-1; 8 bases fit TRBD1. Trimming cost V 0 bases and J 3 bases; bases outside gene matches: 1. The CDR3 totals 14 residues. Germline CDR1 is SGHRS and CDR2 is YFSETQ. The CDR3 DNA reads as TGCGCCAGCAGCTTGGGGACAGGGCACACTGAAGCTTTCTTT. Protein: CASSLGTGHTEAFF.

This clonotype turned up a few times. The V gene is TRBV18, the J gene TRBJ2-2; D gene uncertain. The V gene lost 6 bases and the J gene lost 6 bases, with 11 bases spanning the gap. The CDR3 spans 13 residues. Germline CDR1 reads KGHSH; CDR2 reads LQKENI. The CDR3 coding sequence is TGTGCCAGCTCGTCTGGAGTATCCGGGGAGCTGTTTTTT. Its protein product is CASSSGVSGELFF.

This clonotype has a handful of counts. The chain links TRBV5-1 to TRBJ2-5; no firm D call. CDR3 length: 13 residues. Trimming left V 0 bases short and J 5 bases short, with 8 bases between. The V gene's germline CDR1 is SGHRS and CDR2 YFSETQ. CDR3 nucleotide sequence: TGCGCCAGCAGCTTGGTAGGGATGGAGACCCAGTACTTC. Amino acid sequence: CASSLVGMETQYF.

The chain combines TRBV4-1 with TRBJ2-4; no definite D call. The V gene's germline CDR1 is MGHRA and CDR2 YSYEKL. The CDR3 totals 15 residues. V lost 1 base, J lost 8 bases, and 15 bases lay in between. DNA for the CDR3: TGCGCCAGCAGCCAAGTAATGGTCCATCATGACATTCAGTACTTC. This encodes CASSQVMVHHDIQYF.

The chain links TRBV20-1 to TRBJ2-2; D is possibly TRBD2 (5 bases). CDR1 and CDR2 from the germline V gene are DFQATT and SNEGSKA (reference sequence). The CDR3 has 13 amino acids. The V end was cut by 6 bases, the J end by 6 bases, with 14 bases between. The CDR3 DNA reads as TGCAGTGCCCCTAGGGAGAATTCCGGGGAGCTGTTTTTT. Amino acids: CSAPRENSGELFF.

The V gene is TRBV15, the J gene TRBJ2-3; D is uncertain. The germline gives CDR1 LNHNV, CDR2 YYDKDF (reference sequence). The V and J ends lost 7 bases and 2 bases respectively, with 7 bases between them. The CDR3 has 12 residues. Here the CDR3 reads CATKQNTDTQYF. CDR3 in DNA: TGTGCCACCAAACAGAACACAGATACGCAGTATTTT.

Only a few counts were recorded for this clonotype. The rearrangement joins TRBV11-2 to TRBJ1-1, with a possible D match to TRBD1 (6 bases). V dropped 3 bases and J dropped 10 bases, with 15 bases sitting between them. Germline lookup yields CDR1 SGHAT and CDR2 FQNNGV. This CDR3 contains 13 residues. The CDR3 nucleotides read TGTGCCAGCAGCTTTGGTTCAGGGGTTGGAGCTTTCTTT. It yields the protein CASSFGSGVGAFF.

The genes are TRBV19 and TRBJ2-1; 11 nucleotides agree with TRBD2. Germline V gene lookup returns CDR1 LNHDA and CDR2 SQIVND (reference sequence). Trimming at V came to 11 bases and at J to 5 bases, leaving 11 bases not matched to a gene. This CDR3 is built from 15 residues. CDR3 sequence: CASARRLAGNNEQFF. CDR3 nucleotides: TGTGCCTCCGCGCGGAGACTAGCGGGGAACAATGAGCAGTTCTTC.

In this sample, this clonotype turned up many times. The V and J genes are TRBV29-1 and TRBJ2-2, with a tentative D call TRBD1 (5 bases). Germline CDR1 SQVTM, CDR2 ANQGSEA. The CDR3 covers 13 residues. The V end was cut by 1 base, the J end by 5 bases, with 8 bases between. The CDR3 nucleotides are TGCAGCGTTGAAGTAGGGGTGACCGGGGAGCTGTTTTTT. The encoded protein is CSVEVGVTGELFF.

This chain links TRBV5-4 with TRBJ2-2; TRBD2 matches 12 bases. Germline CDR1 SGHNT, CDR2 YYREEE (reference sequence). Losses at the gene ends were 0 bases for V and 7 bases for J; bases not matched to a gene: 13. The CDR3 has 19 amino acids. Here the CDR3 reads CASSLAGGLAGSWYGELFF. The CDR3 nucleotides read TGTGCCAGCAGCTTGGCTGGTGGACTAGCGGGATCCTGGTACGGGGAGCTGTTTTTT.

This clonotype was seen more than once but under ten times. The chain is built from TRBV29-1 and TRBJ2-3, with TRBD1 as a possible D gene (6 bases). Trimming removed 6 bases from V and 2 bases from J, with 12 bases in between. From germline, CDR1 is SQVTM and CDR2 ANQGSEA. This CDR3 is built from 13 residues. The CDR3 sequence is CSVGQRYTDTQYF. In nucleotides, the CDR3 is TGCAGCGTCGGACAGAGATACACAGATACGCAGTATTTT.

This clonotype was observed a handful of times. The chain carries TRBV5-1 and TRBJ2-7; 10 bases match TRBD2. Trimming took 2 bases from V and 3 from J; bases not matched to a gene: 5. Germline V CDR1 and CDR2: SGHRS, YFSETQ. The CDR3 runs 15 residues. The CDR3 sequence: CASSFRASGGYEQYF. The CDR3 DNA is TGCGCCAGCAGCTTCCGGGCTAGCGGGGGCTACGAGCAGTACTTC.

This clonotype has only a few counts. This chain joins TRBV3-1 and TRBJ2-1; possibly TRBD2 for D (6 bases). The CDR3 length is 13 residues. The ends were cut back, 3 bases at V and 4 bases at J, with 7 bases in the middle. CDR1 is LGHDT, CDR2 YNNKEL, per germline (reference sequence). The CDR3 DNA sequence: TGTGCCAGCAGCCATGGGACTTACAATGAGCAGTTCTTC. Translated, it gives CASSHGTYNEQFF.

V is TRBV20-1 and J is TRBJ2-1; possibly TRBD1 or TRBD2 for D (5 bases each). Germline V gene sequence: CDR1 DFQATT, CDR2 SNEGSKA (reference sequence). Trimming took 0 bases from V and 4 from J, leaving 16 bases between them. This CDR3 spans 16 amino acids. The chain's CDR3 is CSARDRTGRRYNEQFF. Here the CDR3 DNA reads TGCAGTGCTAGAGATCGAACAGGTAGGAGGTACAATGAGCAGTTCTTC.

The V and J genes are TRBV6-5 and TRBJ2-7; no clear D. The germline gives CDR1 MNHEY, CDR2 SVGAGI. This CDR3 is built from 15 residues. Trimming pared 6 bases from V and 7 bases from J, leaving 22 bases between. CDR3 in DNA: TGTGCCAGCAGCTATTCGCTGTCCCGGACGAGAGAGCAGTACTTC. Translation: CASSYSLSRTREQYF.

This chain uses TRBV6-5 with TRBJ2-2; 7 nucleotides line up with TRBD2. The CDR3 covers 16 residues. Trimming took 6 bases from V and 7 from J; bases not matched to a gene: 14. Germline V gives CDR1 MNHEY, CDR2 SVGAGI. DNA of the CDR3: TGTGCCAGCAGACGAATAGGACCCAGCGGGGACGGGGAGCTGTTTTTT. Residues: CASRRIGPSGDGELFF.

V and J are TRBV5-1 and TRBJ2-7, with a possible D match to TRBD1 (6 bases). The CDR3 is 14 amino acids. Germline V gene lookup returns CDR1 SGHRS and CDR2 YFSETQ. The ends were cut back, 0 bases at V and 6 bases at J, with 13 bases in the middle. CDR3 sequence reads: CASSLAMGASEQYF. The CDR3 coding sequence is TGCGCCAGCAGCTTGGCCATGGGGGCCTCCGAGCAGTACTTC. Full variable domain (rest looked up from reference TRBV5-1 and TRBJ2-7): KAGVTQTPRYLIKTRGQQVTLSCSPISGHRSVSWYQQTPGQGLQFLFEYFSETQRNKGNFPGRFSGRQFSNSRSEMNVSTLELGDSALYLCASSLAMGASEQYFGPGTRLTVT.